Detailed here is one TCR beta chain. This sample is drawn from a study of blood T cell repertoires in COVID-19. The wider study: From the United States, Italy and Spain came samples of acute and convalescent COVID-19. In each case, the material was cDNA or gDNA derived from T cells, B-cell-depleted T cells, or PBMCs.

The CDR3 length is 16 residues. Profiling relied on immunoSEQ multiplex PCR, and the TCRdb table lists in-frame clones only, not all of them. The sample has about 190,000 clones; approximately 84% are singletons. The receptor was isolated from a woman aged 70-85 years with active or convalescent COVID-19. Sequenced sample: peripheral blood. V and J are TRBV12-1 and TRBJ2-1; no DNA check was done on the table's D call, TRBD2. TRBV12-1 is recorded as a pseudogene. The CDR3 nucleotides are TGTGCCAGCAGCCCGGGGACTAGCGGGAGAGACGGTGAGCAGTTCTTC. Translation: CASSPGTSGRDGEQFF.